This entry features one TCR beta chain sequence. The CDR3 is 15 amino acids. With 2 bases clipped from V and 7 bases from J, the junction kept 7 bases outside the gene matches. Germline values: CDR1 LGHDT, CDR2 YNNKEL (reference sequence). Clones were sequenced by immunoSEQ multiplex PCR, and TCRdb holds only the in-frame ones, with some missing. Of about 120,000 clones listed, around 93% are singletons. These data come from a study of T cell responses to AZD1222 COVID-19 vaccine. This sequence was found in an adult in good health. V gene TRBV3-1 (or the pseudogene TRBV3-2) combines with J gene TRBJ1-5, with TRBD1 identical over 8 bases. The sample consisted of peripheral blood, taken on day 0 of AZD1222 vaccination. CDR3 residues: CASSQTGTGYQPQHF. The CDR3 coding sequence is TGTGCCAGCAGCCAAACAGGGACAGGATACCAGCCCCAGCATTTT.